This record concerns one T cell receptor beta chain sequence. Its target is not known. The data derive from a study of cytomegalovirus exposure and HLA in healthy donors. Whole-study context: A preliminary data release comprised around 90 million unique TCRs obtained from HLA-typed donors. Whole-study results and caveats: Fewer than 20,000 TCR beta sequences were associated with HLA alleles at 0.05 false discovery rate in a later analysis.

This CDR3 is built from 13 residues. Germline V gives CDR1 SGHRS, CDR2 YFSETQ. V was shortened by 3 bases and J by 4 bases, with 8 bases between the two germline ends. PCR used 60 Vbeta primers and 13 Jbeta primers. The table came from immunoSEQ multiplex PCR; TCRdb's copy has only in-frame clones and leaves some out. The sample records around 160,000 clones, about four fifths being singletons. This receptor was obtained from a man between 50 and 59 years old in good health and CMV-seropositive. Sequenced: PBMCs. The chain uses TRBV5-1 and TRBJ1-3, with a possible D match to TRBD1 (6 bases). CDR3 sequence (DNA): TGCGCCAGCAGCTCCGGGACAGGAAACACCATATATTTT. Residues: CASSSGTGNTIYF.